Presented here are 11 T cell receptor beta chains from one specimen sequenced in a study of cytomegalovirus exposure and HLA in healthy donors. The PCR ran on 60 Vbeta and 13 Jbeta primers. TCRdb's copy holds only in-frame clones and misses some; the assay was immunoSEQ multiplex PCR. Seen here are approximately 94,000 clones, approximately 76% observed once, and the top ten hold around 5%. The sample taken for sequencing was PBMCs. The receptors come from a man younger than 45 in good health and CMV-seropositive.

This chain connects TRBV27 to TRBJ2-7; TRBD1 aligns across 7 bases. The CDR3 is 16 residues long. V shed 6 bases, J shed 2 bases, and the junction held 13 bases outside the gene matches. CDR1 is MNHEY and CDR2 is SMNVEV in the germline V gene (reference sequence). CDR3 amino acids: CASSRWGKGATYEQYF. The CDR3 DNA reads as TGTGCCAGCAGCCGCTGGGGGAAGGGGGCCACCTACGAGCAGTACTTC.

The chain links TRBV9 to TRBJ2-5, with 9 bases aligning to TRBD2. The J call may be incorrect, as the DNA end agrees better with TRBJ2-7. Germline V gene data show CDR1 as SGDLS and CDR2 as YYNGEE. The CDR3 is 16 amino acids. Written as DNA, the CDR3 is TGTGCCAGCAGCGTAGAATCTAGCGGGACCCCCTACGAGCAGTACTTC. It specifies CASSVESSGTPYEQYF.

The V and J genes are TRBV10-3 and TRBJ2-7; the match to TRBD1 covers 9 bases. Germline-derived CDR1 and CDR2 are ENHRY and SYGVKD. The CDR3 extends over 16 amino acids. Trimming at V came to 6 bases and at J to 5 bases, leaving 14 bases not matched to a gene. Here the CDR3 DNA reads TGTGCCATCAGGAGATCCGGGACAGGGAAAACCCACGAGCAGTACTTC. The encoded protein is CAIRRSGTGKTHEQYF.

The gene calls are TRBV4-1 and TRBJ2-1; 13 bases map to TRBD2. The V gene's germline CDR1 is MGHRA and CDR2 YSYEKL. The CDR3 contains 17 residues. Trimming at V came to 6 bases and at J to 9 bases, leaving 14 bases not matched to a gene. CDR3 region: CASRKSVGLAGAVEQFF. For the CDR3, the DNA is TGCGCCAGCAGAAAAAGTGTCGGACTAGCGGGAGCTGTTGAGCAGTTCTTC.

This clone has only one observation. The rearrangement joins TRBV4-1 to TRBJ1-4; TRBD1 matches 8 bases. Germline V gene lookup returns CDR1 MGHRA and CDR2 YSYEKL. V was clipped by 6 bases and J by 3 bases; unmatched bases: 6. The CDR3 covers 15 residues. The CDR3 coding sequence is TGCGCCAGCAGGCGACAGGGGTTGGCTAATGAAAAACTGTTTTTT. Its protein product is CASRRQGLANEKLFF.

The J gene is TRBJ2-1, the V gene TRBV15; TRBD1 matches at 9 bases. V dropped 5 bases and J dropped 4; count of bases not matched to a gene: 9. The CDR3 is made up of 16 amino acids. The germline CDR1 and CDR2 sequences are LNHNV and YYDKDF (reference sequence). The CDR3 nucleotides read TGTGCCACCAGCCCCTCGGGGGGACAGGGATACAATGAGCAGTTCTTC. The encoded protein is CATSPSGGQGYNEQFF.

V is TRBV27 and J is TRBJ1-4; no clear D gene. CDR1 is MNHEY and CDR2 is SMNVEV in the germline V gene (reference sequence). This CDR3 region has 15 residues. Between the trimmed V and J ends, which lost 6 bases and 0 bases, there was a span of 11 bases. The CDR3 nucleotides read TGTGCCAGCAGCTTAACGGGGACAACTAATGAAAAACTGTTTTTT. It specifies CASSLTGTTNEKLFF.

The chain recombines TRBV6-5 with TRBJ2-3; TRBD2 might be the D (6 bases). The CDR3 has 13 residues. CDR1 and CDR2 from the germline V gene are MNHEY and SVGAGI. V dropped 4 bases and J dropped 3 bases, with 8 bases sitting between them. This CDR3 reads CASSSGGTDTQYF. The CDR3 region has the DNA TGTGCCAGCAGTTCCGGGGGAACAGATACGCAGTATTTT.

This clone was observed a few times. This chain links TRBV6-1 with TRBJ1-2; D unresolved. Looked up from germline, CDR1 is MNHNS and CDR2 is SASEGT. V shed 6 bases and J shed 4 bases, with 12 bases lying between them. The CDR3 length is 13 residues. In nucleotides, the CDR3 is TGTGCCAGCAGCGAACAAAGAGGCTATGGCTACACCTTC. It encodes CASSEQRGYGYTF.

The chain carries TRBV6-1 and TRBJ2-2; D perhaps matches TRBD1 (5 bases). CDR1 and CDR2 (germline): MNHNS, SASEGT. The CDR3 sequence is 13 residues long. Trimming took off 5 bases at V and 7 bases at J, with 11 bases between the two ends. CDR3 loop: CASSPLDNGELFF. The CDR3 nucleotides read TGTGCCAGCAGTCCATTGGACAACGGGGAGCTGTTTTTT.

The chain uses TRBV4-1 and TRBJ1-5; D might be TRBD1 (5 bases). Germline CDR1 is MGHRA and CDR2 is YSYEKL. The V gene lost 0 bases and the J gene lost 8 bases, with 14 bases spanning the gap. The CDR3 loop spans 15 amino acids. This CDR3 reads CASSQEGTGLEPQHF. In DNA, the CDR3 is TGCGCCAGCAGCCAAGAGGGCACAGGATTGGAGCCCCAGCATTTT.